One and the same sample provided the 12 T cell receptor beta chains below, sequenced in a study of cytomegalovirus exposure and HLA in healthy donors. Vbeta (60) and Jbeta (13) primers were used in the PCR. Clones were sequenced by immunoSEQ multiplex PCR, and TCRdb holds only the in-frame ones, with some missing. The sample comprises under 80,000 clones, 70% to 75% of which are singletons, and around 5% rests with the top ten. The sequenced material came from PBMCs. Receptors originate from a woman in her twenties or thirties in good health and CMV-seronegative.

The rearrangement joins TRBV6-5 to TRBJ2-7; D is perhaps TRBD2 (5 bases). With 0 bases removed from V and 3 bases from J, the gap between germline ends came to 15 bases. Germline loops: CDR1 MNHEY, CDR2 SVGAGI. The CDR3 is 16 amino acids. Here the CDR3 DNA reads TGTGCCAGCAGTTACTCTGAGGGAGTGCCGAACTACGAGCAGTACTTC. Its protein product is CASSYSEGVPNYEQYF.

V usage is TRBV6-1 and J usage is TRBJ2-4; 7 bases agree with TRBD1. Germline V gives CDR1 MNHNS, CDR2 SASEGT. Trimming at V came to 1 base and at J to 9 bases, leaving 3 bases not matched to a gene. The CDR3 sequence is 13 residues long. CDR3 sequence (DNA): TGTGCCAGCAGTGAAGGGGACAGTGGCATTCAGTACTTC. Protein product: CASSEGDSGIQYF.

The chain uses TRBV7-9 and TRBJ2-1; TRBD2 matches at 11 bases. In germline, CDR1 is SEHNR, CDR2 FQNEAQ (reference sequence). The CDR3 contains 15 residues. Trimming at V came to 5 bases and at J to 7 bases, leaving 7 bases not matched to a gene. The CDR3 sequence is CASSPLTSGSNEQFF. Written as DNA, the CDR3 is TGTGCCAGCAGCCCCCTCACTAGCGGGAGTAATGAGCAGTTCTTC. The whole variable domain, filled in from reference TRBV7-9 and TRBJ2-1, reads DTGVSQNPRHKITKRGQNVTFRCDPISEHNRLYWYRQTLGQGPEFLTYFQNEAQLEKSRLLSDRFSAERPKGSFSTLEIQRTEQGDSAMYLCASSPLTSGSNEQFFGPGTRLTVL.

V is TRBV2 and J is TRBJ1-2; tentatively, D is TRBD1 (5 bases). The CDR3 consists of 13 residues. Looked up from germline, CDR1 is SNHLY and CDR2 is FYNNEI. V was pared by 4 bases and J by 2 bases, with 8 bases between. The CDR3 protein is CASSVDRNYGYTF. The CDR3 DNA reads as TGTGCCAGCAGTGTCGACAGAAACTATGGCTACACCTTC.

The chain's CDR3 is CASSEKFKIGQLTPGAKNIQYF. In DNA, the CDR3 is TGTGCCAGCAGTGAAAAATTTAAGATAGGACAACTCACCCCAGGAGCCAAAAACATTCAGTACTTC. V usage is TRBV6-1 and J usage is TRBJ2-4; possibly TRBD1 for D (5 bases). The ends were cut back, 2 bases at V and 0 bases at J, with 29 bases in the middle. The CDR3 totals 22 residues. Germline-derived CDR1 and CDR2 are MNHNS and SASEGT.

The J gene is TRBJ1-2, the V gene TRBV11-2; D is possibly TRBD1 (6 bases). CDR1 and CDR2 (germline): SGHAT, FQNNGV. The CDR3 sequence is 12 residues long. V was shortened by 3 bases and J by 14 bases, with 16 bases between the two germline ends. The CDR3 region has the DNA TGTGCCAGCAGCTTGGCCAACAGGGTGTCTACCTTC. Protein product: CASSLANRVSTF.

V is TRBV18 and J is TRBJ1-2, with a tentative D call TRBD1 (5 bases). V lost 3 bases to trimming and J lost 0 bases, with 20 bases between them. This CDR3 region has 18 residues. CDR1 and CDR2 (germline): KGHSH, LQKENI. CDR3 amino acids: CASSPRQGRTLANYGYTF. The CDR3 coding sequence is TGTGCCAGCTCACCGAGGCAGGGCAGGACCTTAGCTAACTATGGCTACACCTTC.

This chain links TRBV19 with TRBJ2-6, with D unclear. This CDR3 spans 18 amino acids. V shed 3 bases and J shed 0 bases, with 15 bases lying between them. The V gene's germline CDR1 is LNHDA and CDR2 SQIVND (reference sequence). The CDR3 here is CASSIASPSRSGANVLTF. Here the CDR3 DNA reads TGTGCCAGTAGTATTGCGAGCCCCTCCCGCTCTGGGGCCAACGTCCTGACTTTC.

The chain carries TRBV4-3 and TRBJ2-1; D remains unclear. V lost 8 bases and J lost 4, with 9 bases in between. CDR3 length: 12 residues. Germline V CDR1 and CDR2: LGHNA, YSLEER. In nucleotides, the CDR3 is TGCGCCAGCGGCCTCTCGTACAATGAGCAGTTCTTC. Translated: CASGLSYNEQFF.

This chain joins TRBV25-1 and TRBJ2-5; TRBD2 matches at 14 bases. V was clipped by 3 bases and J by 3 bases; unmatched bases: 9. The length of the CDR3 is 18 residues. The V gene's germline CDR1 is MGHDK and CDR2 SYGVNS. CDR3 sequence: CASSEKGTSGRGEETQYF. The CDR3 DNA sequence: TGTGCCAGCAGTGAGAAGGGGACTAGCGGGAGAGGTGAAGAGACCCAGTACTTC.

This clone was recorded a few times. The gene calls are TRBV25-1 and TRBJ2-2, with D maybe TRBD2 (7 bases). V was trimmed by 7 bases and J by 8 bases, leaving 23 bases between them. CDR3 size: 16 residues. From germline, CDR1 is MGHDK and CDR2 SYGVNS. CDR3 residues: CASTTGGTTFVGELFF. The CDR3 nucleotides are TGTGCCAGCACGACAGGAGGGACTACCTTCGTTGGGGAGCTGTTTTTT. The variable domain in full, with the rest retrieved from reference TRBV25-1 and TRBJ2-2, is EADIYQTPRYLVIGTGKKITLECSQTMGHDKMYWYQQDPGMELHLIHYSYGVNSTEKGDLSSESTVSRIRTEHFPLTLESARPSHTSQYLCASTTGGTTFVGELFFGEGSRLTVL.

In its sample, this clone was seen a few times. Additional DNA sequences in this sample encode the identical CDR3. This chain connects TRBV19 to TRBJ1-2, with no clear D. CDR1 is LNHDA, CDR2 SQIVND, per germline (reference sequence). The CDR3 totals 14 residues. The CDR3 DNA reads TGTGCTAGTTTTAAAGAGGAGGCGGCCTACGGCTACACCTTC. This codes for CASFKEEAAYGYTF.